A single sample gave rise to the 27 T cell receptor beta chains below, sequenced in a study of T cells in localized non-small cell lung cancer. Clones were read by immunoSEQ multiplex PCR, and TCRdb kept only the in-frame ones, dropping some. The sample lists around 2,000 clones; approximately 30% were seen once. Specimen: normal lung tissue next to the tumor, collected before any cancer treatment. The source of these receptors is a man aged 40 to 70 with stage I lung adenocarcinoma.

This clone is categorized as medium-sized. CDR3 in amino acids: CASSLVGTGVNTEAFF. In nucleotides, the CDR3 is TGTGCCAGCAGCTTAGTGGGGACAGGAGTGAACACTGAAGCTTTCTTT. J is TRBJ1-1 and V is TRBV11-3, with 8 bases lining up with TRBD1. The CDR3 is 16 residues long. From germline, CDR1 is SGHNT and CDR2 YENEEA. V lost 1 base, J lost 0 bases, and 4 bases stayed unmatched.

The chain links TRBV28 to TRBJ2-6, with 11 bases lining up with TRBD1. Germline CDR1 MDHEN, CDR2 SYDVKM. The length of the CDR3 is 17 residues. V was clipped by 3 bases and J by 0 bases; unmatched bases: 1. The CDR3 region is CASSLGTGGSGANVLTF. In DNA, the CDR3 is TGTGCCAGCAGTTTGGGGACAGGGGGCTCTGGGGCCAACGTCCTGACTTTC.

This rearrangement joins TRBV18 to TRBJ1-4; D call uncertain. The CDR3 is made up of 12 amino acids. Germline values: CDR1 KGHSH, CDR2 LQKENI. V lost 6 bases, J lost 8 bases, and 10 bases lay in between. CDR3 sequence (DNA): TGTGCCAGCTCTGAGGGCCAGGAAAAACTGTTTTTT. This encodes CASSEGQEKLFF.

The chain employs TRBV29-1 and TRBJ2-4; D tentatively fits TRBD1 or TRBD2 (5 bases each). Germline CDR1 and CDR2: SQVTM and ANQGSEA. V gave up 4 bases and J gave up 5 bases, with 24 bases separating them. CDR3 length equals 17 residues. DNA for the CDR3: TGCAGCGTTGGATCTTCAAAGGGGACGGTAGGGGAAAACATTCAGTACTTC. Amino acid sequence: CSVGSSKGTVGENIQYF.

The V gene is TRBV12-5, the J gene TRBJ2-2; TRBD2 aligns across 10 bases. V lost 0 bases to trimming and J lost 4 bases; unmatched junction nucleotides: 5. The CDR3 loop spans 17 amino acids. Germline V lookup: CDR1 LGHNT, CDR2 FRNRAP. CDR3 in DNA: TGTGCTAGTGGTTTGGTAGCGGGGGGGCTTGGCACCGGGGAGCTGTTTTTT. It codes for CASGLVAGGLGTGELFF.

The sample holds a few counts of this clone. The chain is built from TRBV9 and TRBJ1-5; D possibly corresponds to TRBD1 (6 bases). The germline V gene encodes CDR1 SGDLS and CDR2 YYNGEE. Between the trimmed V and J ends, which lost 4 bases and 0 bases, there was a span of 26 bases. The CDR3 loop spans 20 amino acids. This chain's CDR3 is CASSPIRWGGRLYSNQPQHF. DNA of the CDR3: TGTGCCAGCAGCCCAATCAGGTGGGGGGGCCGACTTTATAGCAATCAGCCCCAGCATTTT.

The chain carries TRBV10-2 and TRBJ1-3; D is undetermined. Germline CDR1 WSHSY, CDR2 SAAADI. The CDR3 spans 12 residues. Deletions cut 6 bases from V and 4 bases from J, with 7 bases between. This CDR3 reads CASRERGNTIYF. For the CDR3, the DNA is TGCGCCAGCAGAGAACGGGGAAACACCATATATTTT.

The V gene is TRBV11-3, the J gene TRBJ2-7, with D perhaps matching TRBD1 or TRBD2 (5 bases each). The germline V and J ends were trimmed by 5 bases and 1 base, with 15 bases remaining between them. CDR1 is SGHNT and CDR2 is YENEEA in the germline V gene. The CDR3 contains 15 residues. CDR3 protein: CASSPSLGASYEQYF. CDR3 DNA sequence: TGTGCCAGCAGCCCTAGCCTCGGGGCATCCTACGAGCAGTACTTC.

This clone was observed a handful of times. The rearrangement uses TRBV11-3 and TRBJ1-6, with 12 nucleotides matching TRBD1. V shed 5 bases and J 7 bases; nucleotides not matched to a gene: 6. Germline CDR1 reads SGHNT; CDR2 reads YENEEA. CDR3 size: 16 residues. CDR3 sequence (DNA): TGTGCCAGCAGCAGGGGACAGGGGGCGCACAATTCACCCCTCCACTTT. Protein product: CASSRGQGAHNSPLHF. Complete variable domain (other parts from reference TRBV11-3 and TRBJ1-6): EAGVVQSPRYKIIEKKQPVAFWCNPISGHNTLYWYLQNLGQGPELLIRYENEEAVDDSQLPKDRFSAERLKGVDSTLKIQPAELGDSAVYLCASSRGQGAHNSPLHFGNGTRLTVT.

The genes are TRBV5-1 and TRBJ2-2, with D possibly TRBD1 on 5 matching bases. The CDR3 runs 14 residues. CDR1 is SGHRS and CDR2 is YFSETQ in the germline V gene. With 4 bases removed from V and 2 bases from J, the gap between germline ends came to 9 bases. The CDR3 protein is CASSPRENTGELFF. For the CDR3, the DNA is TGCGCCAGCAGCCCCAGGGAAAACACCGGGGAGCTGTTTTTT.

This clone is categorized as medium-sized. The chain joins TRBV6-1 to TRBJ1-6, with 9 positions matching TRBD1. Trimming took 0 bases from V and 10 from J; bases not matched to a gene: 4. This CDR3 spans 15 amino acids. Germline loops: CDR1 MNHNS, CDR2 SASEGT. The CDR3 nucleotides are TGTGCCAGCAGTGAAGCAGGACAGGGGAAGTCACCCCTCCACTTT. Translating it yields CASSEAGQGKSPLHF.

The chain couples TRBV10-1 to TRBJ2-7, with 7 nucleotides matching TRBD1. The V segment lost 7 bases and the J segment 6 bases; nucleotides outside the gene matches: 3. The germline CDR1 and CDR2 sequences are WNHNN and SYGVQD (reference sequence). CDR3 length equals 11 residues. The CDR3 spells CASTTGIEQYF. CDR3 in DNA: TGCGCCAGCACGACAGGGATCGAGCAGTACTTC.

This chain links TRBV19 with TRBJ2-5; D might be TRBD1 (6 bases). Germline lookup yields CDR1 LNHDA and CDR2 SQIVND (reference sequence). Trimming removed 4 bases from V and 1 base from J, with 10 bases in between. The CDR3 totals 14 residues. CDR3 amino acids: CASSSWDTQETQYF. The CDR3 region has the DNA TGTGCCAGTAGTAGCTGGGACACCCAAGAGACCCAGTACTTC.

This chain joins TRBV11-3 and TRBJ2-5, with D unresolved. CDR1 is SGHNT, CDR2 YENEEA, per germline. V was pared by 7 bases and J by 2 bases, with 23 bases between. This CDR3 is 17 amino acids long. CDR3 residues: CASTASQNYWLQETQYF. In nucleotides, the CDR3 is TGTGCCAGCACCGCCAGTCAGAATTATTGGTTGCAAGAGACCCAGTACTTC.

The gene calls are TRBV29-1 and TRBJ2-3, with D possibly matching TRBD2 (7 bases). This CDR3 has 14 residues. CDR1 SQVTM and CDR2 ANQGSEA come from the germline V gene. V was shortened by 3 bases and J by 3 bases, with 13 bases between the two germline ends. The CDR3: CSVDQGGATDTQYF. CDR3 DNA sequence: TGCAGCGTTGATCAAGGGGGGGCAACAGATACGCAGTATTTT.

The CDR3 spells CASSVAEGAIKNIQYF. The DNA for the CDR3 is TGTGCCAGCAGCGTAGCAGAAGGGGCAATCAAAAACATTCAGTACTTC. This rearrangement joins TRBV9 to TRBJ2-4; the D gene is possibly TRBD1 (5 bases). V lost 0 bases, J lost 3 bases, and 13 bases lay in between. Germline lookup yields CDR1 SGDLS and CDR2 YYNGEE. This CDR3 spans 16 amino acids.

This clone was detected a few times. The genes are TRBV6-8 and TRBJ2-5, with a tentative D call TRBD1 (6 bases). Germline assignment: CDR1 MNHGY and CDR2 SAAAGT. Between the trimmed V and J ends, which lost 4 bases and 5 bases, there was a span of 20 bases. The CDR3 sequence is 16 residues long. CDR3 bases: TGTGCCAGCAGTTCGCCGGCGACAGGAAGAACTGAGACCCAGTACTTC. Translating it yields CASSSPATGRTETQYF.

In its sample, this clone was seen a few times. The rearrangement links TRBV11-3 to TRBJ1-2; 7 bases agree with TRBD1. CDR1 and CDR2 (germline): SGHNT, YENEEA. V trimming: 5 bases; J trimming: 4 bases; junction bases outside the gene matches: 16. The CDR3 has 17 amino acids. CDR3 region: CASSPGDSRLLLYGYTF. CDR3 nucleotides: TGTGCCAGCAGCCCAGGGGACAGTCGCCTACTCCTCTATGGCTACACCTTC.

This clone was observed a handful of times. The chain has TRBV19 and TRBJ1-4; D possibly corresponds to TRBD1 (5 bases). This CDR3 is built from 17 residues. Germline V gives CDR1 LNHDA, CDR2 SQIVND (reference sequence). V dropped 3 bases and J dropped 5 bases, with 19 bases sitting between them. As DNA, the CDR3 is TGTGCCAGTAGTATTAGACAGTCCCTCGAAGGAAATGAAAAACTGTTTTTT. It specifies CASSIRQSLEGNEKLFF.

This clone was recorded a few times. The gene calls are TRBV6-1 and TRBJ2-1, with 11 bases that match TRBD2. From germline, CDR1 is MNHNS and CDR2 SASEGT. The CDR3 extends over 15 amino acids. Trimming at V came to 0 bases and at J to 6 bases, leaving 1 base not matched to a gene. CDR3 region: CASSEASGGANEQFF. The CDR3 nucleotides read TGTGCCAGCAGTGAAGCTAGCGGGGGGGCCAATGAGCAGTTCTTC.

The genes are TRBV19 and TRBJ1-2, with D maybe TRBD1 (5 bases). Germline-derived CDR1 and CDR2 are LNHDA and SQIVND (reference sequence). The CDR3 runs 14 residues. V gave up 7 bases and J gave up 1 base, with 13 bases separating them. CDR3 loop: CASNGQGLNYGYTF. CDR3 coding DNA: TGTGCCAGTAACGGACAAGGCCTTAACTATGGCTACACCTTC.

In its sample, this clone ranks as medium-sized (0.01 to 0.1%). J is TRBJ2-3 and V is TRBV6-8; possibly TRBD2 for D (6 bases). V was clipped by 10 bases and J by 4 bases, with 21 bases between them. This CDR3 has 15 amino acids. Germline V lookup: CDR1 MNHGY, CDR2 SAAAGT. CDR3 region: CAISGTSSIPDTQYF. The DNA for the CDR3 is TGTGCCATCTCAGGTACTAGCAGTATCCCAGATACGCAGTATTTT.

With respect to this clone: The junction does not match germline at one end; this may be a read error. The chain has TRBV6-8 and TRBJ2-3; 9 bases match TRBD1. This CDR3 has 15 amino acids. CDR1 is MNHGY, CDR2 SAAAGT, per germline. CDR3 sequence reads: CASSDSTGGGDTQYF. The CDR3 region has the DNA TGTGCCAGCAGTGACTCGACAGGGGGAGGGGATACGCAGTATTTT.

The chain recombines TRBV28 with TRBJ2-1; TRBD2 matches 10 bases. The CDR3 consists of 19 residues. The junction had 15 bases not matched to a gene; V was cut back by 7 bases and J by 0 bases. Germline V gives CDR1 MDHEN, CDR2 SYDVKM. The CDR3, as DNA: TGTGCCAGCAAAGCGGAGCGGGGGGGCTCCCTCAGCTCCTACAATGAGCAGTTCTTC. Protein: CASKAERGGSLSSYNEQFF.

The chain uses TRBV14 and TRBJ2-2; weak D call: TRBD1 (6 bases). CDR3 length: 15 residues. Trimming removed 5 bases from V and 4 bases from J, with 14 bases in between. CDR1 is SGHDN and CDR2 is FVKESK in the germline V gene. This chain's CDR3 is CASSFYRVGTGELFF. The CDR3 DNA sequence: TGTGCCAGCAGCTTCTACAGGGTGGGCACCGGGGAGCTGTTTTTT.

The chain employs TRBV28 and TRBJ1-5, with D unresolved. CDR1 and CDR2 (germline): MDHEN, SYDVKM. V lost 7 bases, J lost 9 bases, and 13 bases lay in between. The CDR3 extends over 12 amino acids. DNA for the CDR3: TGTGCCAGCACTAACCCACGGGGGCCCCAGCATTTT. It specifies CASTNPRGPQHF.

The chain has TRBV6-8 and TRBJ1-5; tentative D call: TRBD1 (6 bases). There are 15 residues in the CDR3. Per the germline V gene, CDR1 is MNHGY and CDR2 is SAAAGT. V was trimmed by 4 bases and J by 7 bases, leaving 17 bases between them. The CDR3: CASSLSGGLGQPQHF. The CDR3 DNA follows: TGTGCCAGCAGTTTATCGGGGGGGCTGGGGCAGCCCCAGCATTTT.